Described below is a single T cell receptor (beta chain) sequence and its context. Its antigen is unknown. No base-level quality is on record; no much larger clone is a single base apart. A case-control design nested within a healthcare worker cohort in London, UK, was used, with weekly nasopharyngeal swab PCR tests and blood sampling performed. Healthcare workers were recruited during the week of the UK lockdown, between 23 and 31 March 2020, and followed weekly for up to about 15 weeks. The CDR3 has 15 amino acids, counting the end cysteine and phenylalanine. Only CDR3 DNA is held: 45 bases, read in frame from base 1. V is clipped by 2 bases and J by 5 bases, and the sequence between their germline boundaries is 13 bases long. CDR1 and CDR2 are drawn from the germline V gene (reference sequence): DFQATT, SNEGSKA. Library method: 5' RACE. Sequenced on a NextSeq 500. To correct for sequencing error and PCR bias, the TCR library protocol tagged individual cDNA molecules with unique molecular identifiers. Both TCR alpha and beta chains were sequenced, and tight co-correlation was observed between alpha and beta sequence abundances in each sample. Concerning the study's data processing: Decombinator V4 was used to perform V gene, J gene and CDR3 annotation of TCR sequences. Expanded TCRs were defined as changing significantly between any two time points under a Poisson model with p below 0.0001. TCR abundances were normalised to the total number of TCRs sequenced in each sample and reported as counts per million. MAIT TCRs were defined by TRAV1-2 paired with TRAJ12, TRAJ20 or TRAJ33, and iNKT TCRs by TRAV10 paired with TRAJ18. VDJdb, accessed 1 November 2021, was searched for CMV, EBV and SARS-CoV-2 annotated TCRs, with TCRs annotated for multiple antigens excluded. TCRdb's own reprocessing of the public reads used fastp at Q25 and MiXCR and kept productive beta chains. Rows are unified per CDR3 protein, each entry keeping the most common DNA and genes. The V and J calls, along with clone size, are taken from TCRdb and not from the paper's own processing. For this sample there are some 22,000 distinct CDR3 sequences; about 5% appear just once. The ten top clones hold around 4% of the sample.

This sample was included in a study of early T cells in non-severe SARS-CoV-2 infection (dated by TCRdb to about 2021). Describing the broader study: Because TCR sequencing was done on bulk RNA from unsorted whole blood, the alpha and beta chains could not be paired.

General findings and caveats noted by the study authors: VDJdb matching was skewed toward anti-spike CD8 responses and likely underestimated virus-specific expansions by missing private and CD4 specificities.

The specimen sequenced was whole blood. The origin of this receptor is an adult who was a healthcare worker with PCR-confirmed SARS-CoV-2 infection or an uninfected control (not recorded which). The rearranged segments are TRBV20-1 and TRBJ1-6; TRBD1 is a weak D gene call, 6 bases matching. Here the CDR3 is given as CSARLGAGDNSPLHF. DNA sequence: TGCAGTGCTAGATTGGGGGCTGGAGATAATTCACCCCTCCACTTT.